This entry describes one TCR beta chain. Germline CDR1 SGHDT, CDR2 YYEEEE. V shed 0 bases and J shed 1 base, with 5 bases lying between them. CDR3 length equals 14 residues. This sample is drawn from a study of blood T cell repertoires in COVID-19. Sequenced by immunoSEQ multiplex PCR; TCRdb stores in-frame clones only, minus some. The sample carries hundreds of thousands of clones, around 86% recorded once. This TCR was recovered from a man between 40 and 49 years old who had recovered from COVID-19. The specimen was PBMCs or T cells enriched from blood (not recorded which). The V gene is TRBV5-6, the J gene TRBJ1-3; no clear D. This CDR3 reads CASSLAGSGNTIYF. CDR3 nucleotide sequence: TGTGCCAGCAGCTTGGCCGGGTCTGGAAACACCATATATTTT. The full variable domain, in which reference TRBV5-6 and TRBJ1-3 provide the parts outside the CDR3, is DAGVTQSPTHLIKTRGQQVTLRCSPKSGHDTVSWYQQALGQGPQFIFQYYEEEERQRGNFPDRFSGHQFPNYSSELNVNALLLGDSALYLCASSLAGSGNTIYFGEGSWLTVV.